This T cell receptor (beta chain) was captured by sequencing in a study of response to subunit inactivated influenza vaccine. The CDR3 runs to 15 residues. Germline CDR1 SEHNR, CDR2 FQNEAQ (reference sequence). Trimming stripped 3 bases from V and 6 bases from J, with 15 bases between. TCRdb ran MiXCR on the RT-PCR reads and lists one entry per CDR3 protein. The profile shows fewer than 750,000 distinct CDR3 sequences, 14% of them singletons. This clonotype was seen more than once but under ten times. The rearrangement links TRBV7-9 to TRBJ2-1; D call uncertain. The receptor comes from a man aged 45-60 years who received an inactivated influenza vaccine. The sequencing here drew on PBMCs from blood, taken approximately 13 days after vaccination. CDR3 nucleotides: TGTGCCAGCAGCTTGGTGGTAAGGGTCGGCAATGAGCAGTTCTTC. Protein: CASSLVVRVGNEQFF.